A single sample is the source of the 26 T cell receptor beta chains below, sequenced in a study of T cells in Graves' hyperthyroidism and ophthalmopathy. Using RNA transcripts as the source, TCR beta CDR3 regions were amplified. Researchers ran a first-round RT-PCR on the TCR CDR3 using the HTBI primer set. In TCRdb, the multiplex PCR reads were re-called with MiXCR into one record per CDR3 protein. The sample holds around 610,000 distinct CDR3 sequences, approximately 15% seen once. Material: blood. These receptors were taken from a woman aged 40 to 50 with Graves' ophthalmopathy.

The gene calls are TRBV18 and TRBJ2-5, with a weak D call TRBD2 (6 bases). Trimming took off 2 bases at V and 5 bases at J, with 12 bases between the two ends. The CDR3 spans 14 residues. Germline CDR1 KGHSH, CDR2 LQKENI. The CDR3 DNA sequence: TGTGCCAGCTCACCATTGGGAGGTTGGGAGACCCAGTACTTC. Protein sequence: CASSPLGGWETQYF.

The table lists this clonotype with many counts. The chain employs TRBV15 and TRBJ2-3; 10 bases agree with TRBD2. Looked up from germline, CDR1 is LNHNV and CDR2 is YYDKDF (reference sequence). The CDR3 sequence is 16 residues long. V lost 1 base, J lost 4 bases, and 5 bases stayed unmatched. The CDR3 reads CATSRAAGGPPDTQYF. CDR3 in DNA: TGTGCCACCAGCAGAGCAGCGGGAGGGCCCCCAGATACGCAGTATTTT. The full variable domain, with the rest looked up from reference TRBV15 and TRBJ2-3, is DAMVIQNPRYQVTQFGKPVTLSCSQTLNHNVMYWYQQKSSQAPKLLFHYYDKDFNNEADTPDNFQSRRPNTSFCFLDIRSPGLGDTAMYLCATSRAAGGPPDTQYFGPGTRLTVL.

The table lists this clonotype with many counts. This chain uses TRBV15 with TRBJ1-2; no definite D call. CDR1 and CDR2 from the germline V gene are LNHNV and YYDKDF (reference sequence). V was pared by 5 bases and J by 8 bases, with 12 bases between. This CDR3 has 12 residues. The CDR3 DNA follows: TGTGCCACCAGCGATCCCTTGCGGGGCTACACCTTC. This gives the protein CATSDPLRGYTF. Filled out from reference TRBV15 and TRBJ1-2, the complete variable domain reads DAMVIQNPRYQVTQFGKPVTLSCSQTLNHNVMYWYQQKSSQAPKLLFHYYDKDFNNEADTPDNFQSRRPNTSFCFLDIRSPGLGDTAMYLCATSDPLRGYTFGSGTRLTVV.

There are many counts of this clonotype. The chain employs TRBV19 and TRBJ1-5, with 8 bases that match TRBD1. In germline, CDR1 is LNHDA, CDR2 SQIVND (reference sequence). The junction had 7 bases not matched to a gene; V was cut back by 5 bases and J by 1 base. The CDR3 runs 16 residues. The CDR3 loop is CASSLLAGGSNQPQHF. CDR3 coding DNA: TGTGCCAGTAGTCTCCTTGCAGGGGGCAGCAATCAGCCCCAGCATTTT.

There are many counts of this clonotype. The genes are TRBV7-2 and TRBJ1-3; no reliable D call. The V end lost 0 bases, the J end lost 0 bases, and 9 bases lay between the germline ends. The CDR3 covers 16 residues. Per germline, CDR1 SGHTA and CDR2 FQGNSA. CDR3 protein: CASSLARVPSGNTIYF. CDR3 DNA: TGTGCCAGCAGCTTAGCTAGGGTCCCCTCTGGAAACACCATATATTTT.

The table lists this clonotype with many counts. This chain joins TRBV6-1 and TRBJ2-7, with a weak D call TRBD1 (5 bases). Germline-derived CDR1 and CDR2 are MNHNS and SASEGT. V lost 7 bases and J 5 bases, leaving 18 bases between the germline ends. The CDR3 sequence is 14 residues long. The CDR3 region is CASTRQGEIHEQYF. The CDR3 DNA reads TGTGCCAGCACCCGGCAGGGCGAGATCCACGAGCAGTACTTC.

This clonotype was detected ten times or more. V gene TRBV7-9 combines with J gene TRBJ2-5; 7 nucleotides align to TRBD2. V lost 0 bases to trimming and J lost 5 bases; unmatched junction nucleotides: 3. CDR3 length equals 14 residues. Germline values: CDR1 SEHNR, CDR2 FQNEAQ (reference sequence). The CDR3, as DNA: TGTGCCAGCAGCTTAGCTGGGGAGGGGGAGACCCAGTACTTC. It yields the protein CASSLAGEGETQYF.

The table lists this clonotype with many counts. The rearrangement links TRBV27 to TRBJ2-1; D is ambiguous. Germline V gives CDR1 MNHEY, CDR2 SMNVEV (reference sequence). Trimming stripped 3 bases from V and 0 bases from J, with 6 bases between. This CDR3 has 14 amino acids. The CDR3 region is CASSLMSSYNEQFF. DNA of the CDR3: TGTGCCAGCAGTTTGATGAGCTCCTACAATGAGCAGTTCTTC.

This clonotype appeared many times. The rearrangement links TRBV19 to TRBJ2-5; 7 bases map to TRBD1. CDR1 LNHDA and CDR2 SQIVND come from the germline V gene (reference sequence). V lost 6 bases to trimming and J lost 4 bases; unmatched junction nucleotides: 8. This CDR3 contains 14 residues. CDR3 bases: TGTGCCAGTAGACACAGGGGACAGTTAGAGACCCAGTACTTC. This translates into CASRHRGQLETQYF.

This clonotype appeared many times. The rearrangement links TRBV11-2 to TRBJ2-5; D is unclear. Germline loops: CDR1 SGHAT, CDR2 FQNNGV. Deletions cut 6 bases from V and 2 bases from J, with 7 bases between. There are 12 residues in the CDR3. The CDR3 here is CASSLGQETQYF. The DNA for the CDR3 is TGTGCCAGCAGTTTGGGGCAAGAGACCCAGTACTTC.

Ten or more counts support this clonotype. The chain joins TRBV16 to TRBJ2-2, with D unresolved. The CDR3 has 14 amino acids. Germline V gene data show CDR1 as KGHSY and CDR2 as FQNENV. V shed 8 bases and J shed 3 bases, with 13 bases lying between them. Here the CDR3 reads CASRPTAYTGELFF. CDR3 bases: TGTGCCAGCCGGCCAACAGCTTACACCGGGGAGCTGTTTTTT.

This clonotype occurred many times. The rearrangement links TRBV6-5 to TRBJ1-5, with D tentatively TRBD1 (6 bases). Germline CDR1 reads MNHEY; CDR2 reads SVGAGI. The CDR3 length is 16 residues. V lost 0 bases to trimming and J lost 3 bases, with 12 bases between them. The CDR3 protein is CASSYSSQGHNQPQHF. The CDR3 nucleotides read TGTGCCAGCAGTTACTCATCTCAGGGACACAATCAGCCCCAGCATTTT.

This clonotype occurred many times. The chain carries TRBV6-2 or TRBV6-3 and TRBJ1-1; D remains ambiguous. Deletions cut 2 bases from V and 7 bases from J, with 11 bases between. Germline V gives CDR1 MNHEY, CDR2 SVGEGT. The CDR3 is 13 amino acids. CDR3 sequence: CASSYLLADEAFF. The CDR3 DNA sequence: TGTGCCAGCAGTTACCTGTTAGCGGATGAAGCTTTCTTT.

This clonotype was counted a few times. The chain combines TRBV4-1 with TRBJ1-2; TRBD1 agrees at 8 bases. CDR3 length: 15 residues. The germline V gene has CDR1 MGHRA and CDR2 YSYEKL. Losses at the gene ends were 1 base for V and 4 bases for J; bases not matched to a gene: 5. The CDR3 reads CASSQGEQGGYGYTF. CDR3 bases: TGCGCCAGCAGCCAAGGGGAACAGGGGGGCTATGGCTACACCTTC.

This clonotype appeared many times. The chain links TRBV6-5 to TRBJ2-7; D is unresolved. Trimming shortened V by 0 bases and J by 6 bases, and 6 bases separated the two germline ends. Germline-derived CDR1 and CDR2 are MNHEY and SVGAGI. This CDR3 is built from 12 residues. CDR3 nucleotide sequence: TGTGCCAGCAGTTACTCGAGAGGCGAGCAGTACTTC. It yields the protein CASSYSRGEQYF.

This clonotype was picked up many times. The CDR3 region is CASSFGGGNTEAFF. The CDR3 DNA follows: TGTGCCAGCAGCTTCGGGGGGGGGAACACTGAAGCTTTCTTT. The rearrangement joins TRBV7-2 to TRBJ1-1; D is perhaps TRBD1 (5 bases). Germline V lookup: CDR1 SGHTA, CDR2 FQGNSA. V lost 3 bases and J 1 base, leaving 9 bases between the germline ends. CDR3 length: 14 amino acids.

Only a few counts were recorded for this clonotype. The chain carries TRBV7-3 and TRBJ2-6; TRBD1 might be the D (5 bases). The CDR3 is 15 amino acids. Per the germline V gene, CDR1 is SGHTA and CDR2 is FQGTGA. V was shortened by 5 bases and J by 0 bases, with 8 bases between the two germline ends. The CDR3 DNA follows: TGTGCCAGCAGCCCGGACAACTCTGGGGCCAACGTCCTGACTTTC. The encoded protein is CASSPDNSGANVLTF.

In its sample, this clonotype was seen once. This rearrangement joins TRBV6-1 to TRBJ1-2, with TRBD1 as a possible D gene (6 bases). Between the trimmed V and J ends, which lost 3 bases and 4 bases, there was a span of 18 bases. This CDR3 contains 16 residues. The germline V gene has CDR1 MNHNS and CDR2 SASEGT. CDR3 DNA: TGTGCCAGCAGTGATCCCCGGGGGCCAACAGGCTATGGCTACACCTTC. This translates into CASSDPRGPTGYGYTF.

The CDR3 bases are TGTGCCAGTAGCGCACTAGCGGGAGAGACCTACGAGCAGTACTTC. This gives the protein CASSALAGETYEQYF. V is TRBV19 and J is TRBJ2-7; 11 bases agree with TRBD2. Losses at the gene ends were 6 bases for V and 2 bases for J; bases not matched to a gene: 6. Germline-derived CDR1 and CDR2 are LNHDA and SQIVND (reference sequence). The CDR3 covers 15 residues.

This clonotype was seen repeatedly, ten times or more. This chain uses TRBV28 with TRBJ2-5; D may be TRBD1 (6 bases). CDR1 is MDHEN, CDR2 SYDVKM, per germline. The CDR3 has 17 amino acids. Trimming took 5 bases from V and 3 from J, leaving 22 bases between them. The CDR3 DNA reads TGTGCCAGCAGTACTAACTTCGGACAGCTAAAAGAAGAGACCCAGTACTTC. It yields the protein CASSTNFGQLKEETQYF.

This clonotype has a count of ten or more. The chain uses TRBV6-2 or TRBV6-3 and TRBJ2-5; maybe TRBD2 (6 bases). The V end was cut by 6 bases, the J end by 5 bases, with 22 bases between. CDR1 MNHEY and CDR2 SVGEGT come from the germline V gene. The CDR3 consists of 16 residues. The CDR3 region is CASRPRYTAGKETQYF. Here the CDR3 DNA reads TGTGCCAGCAGGCCACGGTACACGGCGGGAAAGGAGACCCAGTACTTC.

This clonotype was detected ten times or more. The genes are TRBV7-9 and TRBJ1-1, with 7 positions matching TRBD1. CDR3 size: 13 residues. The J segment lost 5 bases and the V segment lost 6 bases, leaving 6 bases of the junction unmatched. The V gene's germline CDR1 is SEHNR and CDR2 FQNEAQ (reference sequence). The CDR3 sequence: CASSQDRRTEAFF. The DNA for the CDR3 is TGTGCCAGCAGTCAGGACAGGCGGACTGAAGCTTTCTTT.

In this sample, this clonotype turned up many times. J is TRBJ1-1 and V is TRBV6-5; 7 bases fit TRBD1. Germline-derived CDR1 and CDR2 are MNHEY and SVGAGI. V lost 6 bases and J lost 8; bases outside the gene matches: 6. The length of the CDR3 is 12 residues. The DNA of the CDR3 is TGTGCCAGCAGGGGACAGAGGCTCGAAGCTTTCTTT. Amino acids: CASRGQRLEAFF.

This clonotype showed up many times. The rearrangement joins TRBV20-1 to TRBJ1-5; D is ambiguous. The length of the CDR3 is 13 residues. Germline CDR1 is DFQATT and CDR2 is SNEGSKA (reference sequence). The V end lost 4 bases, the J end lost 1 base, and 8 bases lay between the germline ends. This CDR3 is CSAKRVSNQPQHF. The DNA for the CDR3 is TGCAGTGCTAAAAGGGTGAGCAATCAGCCCCAGCATTTT.

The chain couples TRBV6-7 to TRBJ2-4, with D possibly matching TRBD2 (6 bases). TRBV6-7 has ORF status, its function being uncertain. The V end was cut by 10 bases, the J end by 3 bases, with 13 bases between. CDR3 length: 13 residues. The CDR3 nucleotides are TGTGCCAACCACCAGGGAGGCAAAAACATTCAGTACTTC. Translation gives CANHQGGKNIQYF.

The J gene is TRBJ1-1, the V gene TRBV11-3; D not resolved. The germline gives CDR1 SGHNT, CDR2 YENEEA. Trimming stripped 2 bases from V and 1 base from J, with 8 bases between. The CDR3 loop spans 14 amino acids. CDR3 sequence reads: CASSLSGTNTEAFF. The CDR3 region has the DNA TGTGCCAGCAGCTTATCCGGCACGAACACTGAAGCTTTCTTT.